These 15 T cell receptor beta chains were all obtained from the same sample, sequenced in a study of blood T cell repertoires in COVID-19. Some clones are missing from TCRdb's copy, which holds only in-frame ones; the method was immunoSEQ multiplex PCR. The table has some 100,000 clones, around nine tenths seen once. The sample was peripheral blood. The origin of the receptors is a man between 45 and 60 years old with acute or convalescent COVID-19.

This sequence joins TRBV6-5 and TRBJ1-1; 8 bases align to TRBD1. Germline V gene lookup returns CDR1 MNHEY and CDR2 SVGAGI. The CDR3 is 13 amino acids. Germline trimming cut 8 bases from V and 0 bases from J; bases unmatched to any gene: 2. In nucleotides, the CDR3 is TGTGCCAGCGGGGGACAGGTGAACACTGAAGCTTTCTTT. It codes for CASGGQVNTEAFF.

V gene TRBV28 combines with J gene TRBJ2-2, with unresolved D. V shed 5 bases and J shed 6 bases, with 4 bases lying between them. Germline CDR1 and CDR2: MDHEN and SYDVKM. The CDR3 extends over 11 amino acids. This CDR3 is CASSTPGELFF. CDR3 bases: TGTGCCAGCAGTACACCCGGGGAGCTGTTTTTT.

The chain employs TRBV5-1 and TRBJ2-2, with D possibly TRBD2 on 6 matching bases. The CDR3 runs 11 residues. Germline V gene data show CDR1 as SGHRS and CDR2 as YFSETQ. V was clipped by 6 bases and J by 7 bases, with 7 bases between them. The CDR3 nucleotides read TGCGCCAGCAAGGAGGGCGGGGAGCTGTTTTTT. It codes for CASKEGGELFF.

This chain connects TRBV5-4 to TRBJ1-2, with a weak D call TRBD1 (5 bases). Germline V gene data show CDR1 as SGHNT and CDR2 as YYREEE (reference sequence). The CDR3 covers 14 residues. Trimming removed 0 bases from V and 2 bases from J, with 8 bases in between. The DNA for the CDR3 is TGTGCCAGCAGCTTGGAGGGGAAGAACTATGGCTACACCTTC. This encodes CASSLEGKNYGYTF.

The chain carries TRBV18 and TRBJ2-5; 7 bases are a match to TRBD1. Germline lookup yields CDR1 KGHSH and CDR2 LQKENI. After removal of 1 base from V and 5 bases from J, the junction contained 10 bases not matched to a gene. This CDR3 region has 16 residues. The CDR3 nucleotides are TGTGCCAGCTCACCACGCCTAACAGGGGAGTCGGAGACCCAGTACTTC. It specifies CASSPRLTGESETQYF. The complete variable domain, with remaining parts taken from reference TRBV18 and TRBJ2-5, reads NAGVMQNPRHLVRRRGQEARLRCSPMKGHSHVYWYRQLPEEGLKFMVYLQKENIIDESGMPKERFSAEFPKEGPSILRIQQVVRGDSAAYFCASSPRLTGESETQYFGPGTRLLVL.

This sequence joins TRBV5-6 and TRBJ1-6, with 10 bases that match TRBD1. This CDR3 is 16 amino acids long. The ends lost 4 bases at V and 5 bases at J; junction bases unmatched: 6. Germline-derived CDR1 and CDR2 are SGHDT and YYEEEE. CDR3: CASSPRTGGNNSPLHF. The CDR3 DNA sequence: TGTGCCAGCAGCCCGAGGACAGGGGGGAATAATTCACCCCTCCACTTT.

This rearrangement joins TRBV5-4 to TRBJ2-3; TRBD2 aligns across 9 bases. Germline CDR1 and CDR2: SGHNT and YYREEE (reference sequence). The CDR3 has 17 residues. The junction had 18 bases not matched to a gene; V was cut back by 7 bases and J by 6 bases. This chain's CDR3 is CASGSPGGRAGHDTQYF. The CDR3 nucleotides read TGTGCCAGCGGCTCGCCCGGCGGGAGGGCCGGACATGATACGCAGTATTTT. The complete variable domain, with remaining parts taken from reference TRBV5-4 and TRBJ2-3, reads ETGVTQSPTHLIKTRGQQVTLRCSSQSGHNTVSWYQQALGQGPQFIFQYYREEENGRGNFPPRFSGLQFPNYSSELNVNALELDDSALYLCASGSPGGRAGHDTQYFGPGTRLTVL.

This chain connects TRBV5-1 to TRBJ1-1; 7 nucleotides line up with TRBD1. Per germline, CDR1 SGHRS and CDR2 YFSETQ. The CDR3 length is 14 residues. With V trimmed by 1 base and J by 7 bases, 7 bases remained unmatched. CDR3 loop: CASSLFGQEIEAFF. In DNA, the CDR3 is TGCGCCAGCAGCTTGTTTGGACAGGAGATTGAAGCTTTCTTT.

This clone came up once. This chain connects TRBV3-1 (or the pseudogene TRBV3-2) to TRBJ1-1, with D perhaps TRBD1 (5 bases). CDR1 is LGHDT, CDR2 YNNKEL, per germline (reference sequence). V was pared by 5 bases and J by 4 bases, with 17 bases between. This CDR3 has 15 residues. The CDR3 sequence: CASSSRDRGFTEAFF. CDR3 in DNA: TGTGCCAGCAGCTCCAGGGATCGGGGGTTCACTGAAGCTTTCTTT.

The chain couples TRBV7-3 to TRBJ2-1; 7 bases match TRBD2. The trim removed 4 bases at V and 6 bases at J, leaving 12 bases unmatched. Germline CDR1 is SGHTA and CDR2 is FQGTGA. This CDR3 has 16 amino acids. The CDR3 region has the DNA TGTGCCAGCAGCTACACGAGCGGGGCTCCCACCAATGAGCAGTTCTTC. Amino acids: CASSYTSGAPTNEQFF.

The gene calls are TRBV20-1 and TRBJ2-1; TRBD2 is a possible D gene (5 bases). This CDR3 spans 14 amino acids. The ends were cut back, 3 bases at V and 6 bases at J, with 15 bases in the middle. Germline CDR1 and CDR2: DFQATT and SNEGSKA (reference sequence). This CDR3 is CSASRASRLNEQFF. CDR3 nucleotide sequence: TGCAGTGCTAGTCGGGCTAGCCGTCTCAATGAGCAGTTCTTC.

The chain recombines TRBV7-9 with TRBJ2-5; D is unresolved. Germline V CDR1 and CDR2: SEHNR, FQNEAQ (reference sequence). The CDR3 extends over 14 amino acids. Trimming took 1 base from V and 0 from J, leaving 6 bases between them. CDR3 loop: CASSLGYNQETQYF. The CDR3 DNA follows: TGTGCCAGCAGCTTAGGGTACAACCAAGAGACCCAGTACTTC.

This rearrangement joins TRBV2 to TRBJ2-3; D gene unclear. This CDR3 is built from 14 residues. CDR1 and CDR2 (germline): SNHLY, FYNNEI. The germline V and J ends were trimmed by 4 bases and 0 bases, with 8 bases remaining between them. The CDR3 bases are TGTGCCAGCAGTGCCAGGTCTAGCACAGATACGCAGTATTTT. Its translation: CASSARSSTDTQYF.

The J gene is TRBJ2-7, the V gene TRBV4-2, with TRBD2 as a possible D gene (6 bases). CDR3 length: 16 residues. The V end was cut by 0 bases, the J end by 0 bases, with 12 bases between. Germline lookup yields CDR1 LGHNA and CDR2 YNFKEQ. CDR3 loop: CASSQEAGSYSYEQYF. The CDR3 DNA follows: TGTGCCAGCAGCCAAGAGGCGGGATCCTACTCCTACGAGCAGTACTTC.

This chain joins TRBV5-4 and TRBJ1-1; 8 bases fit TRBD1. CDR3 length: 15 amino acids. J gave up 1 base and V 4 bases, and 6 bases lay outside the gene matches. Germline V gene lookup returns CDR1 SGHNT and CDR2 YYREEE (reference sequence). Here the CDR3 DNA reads TGTGCCAGCAGCCCATGGACAGGGTCGAACACTGAAGCTTTCTTT. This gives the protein CASSPWTGSNTEAFF.